The sequence of this T cell receptor beta chain was determined in a study of T-cell reconstitution after alpha-beta-depleted transplantation in children (dated by TCRdb to about 2016). General notes on the study: Using TCR repertoire profiling, the study followed T-cell immune reconstitution in a quantitative way in children after TCRalphabeta/CD19-depleted allogeneic hematopoietic cell transplantation.

Library creation used PCR. Instrument used: Illumina HiSeq 2500. To normalize quantification of the TCRbeta repertoire, the TCR libraries were built with molecular barcoding that relied on unique molecular identifiers. TCRdb reanalyzed the raw reads on its own, using fastp at Q25 for trimming and MiXCR for clone calling, and kept in-frame beta chains. Every CDR3 protein is listed once, alongside the most common genes and DNA of its rows. The sample table lists some 490,000 distinct CDR3 sequences, roughly an eighth of them with a count of one. The top ten hold around 5.6% of the sample. Note on this clonotype: Its antigen remains unidentified. The input lacks base qualities; no much larger clone sits a single base away.

In the germline V gene, CDR1 corresponds to SQVTM and CDR2 to ANQGSEA. V is shortened by 3 bases, J by 8 bases, and the region joining them spans 7 bases. There are 10 amino acids in the CDR3, from cysteine to phenylalanine inclusive. Of all the DNA, just the CDR3 is kept, 30 bases in frame from base 1. The rearrangement combines TRBV29-1 with TRBJ1-2, and possibly TRBD1, on 6 matching bases. The receptor comes from a human donor who donated a stem cell graft to a child with combined immunodeficiency. The specimen was PBMCs from the stem cell graft donor, collected from the stem cell graft. The CDR3 corresponds to CSVDTGGYTF. DNA sequence: TGCAGCGTTGATACAGGGGGCTACACCTTC.